Detailed here is one TCR beta chain. Its cognate antigen is unknown. This sample is drawn from a study of PD-L1 blockade in urothelial cancer. About the study: Typically, measured as a median, blood samples had roughly 140,000 T cells. Whole-study results and caveats: Patients with below-median pretreatment blood clonality survived longer.

Synthetic spike-ins, TCR analog templates, were added into each PCR. Method: immunoSEQ multiplex PCR; TCRdb's copy keeps in-frame clones and lacks some. The sample records some 35,000 clones, roughly 90% being singletons. Diagnoses among patients were locally advanced or metastatic urothelial carcinoma. Trimming took 3 bases from V and 1 from J, leaving 15 bases between them. CDR1 is MDHEN and CDR2 is SYDVKM in the germline V gene. CDR3 length: 16 amino acids. The sample consisted of PBMCs, taken around atezolizumab (anti-PD-L1) treatment. The clonotype was recovered from a man between 65 and 79 years old with urothelial cancer. V usage is TRBV28 and J usage is TRBJ1-2; TRBD1 might be the D (6 bases). This CDR3 is CASSLRGDTSNYGYTF. CDR3 nucleotide sequence: TGTGCCAGCAGTTTGCGGGGGGACACTAGTAACTATGGCTACACCTTC.